The 15 T cell receptor beta chains in this list originate from one sample, sequenced in a study of neurological immune-mediated disorders. TCRdb re-called the 5' RACE reads with MiXCR, one entry per CDR3 protein. Of roughly 3,900 distinct CDR3 sequences listed, less than 35% are singletons. Specimen: CD8+ T cells from blood. Source of these receptors: a man aged 50 to 59 with HTLV-1-associated myelopathy (HAM/TSP).

This clonotype has a count of ten or more. V is TRBV3-1 and J is TRBJ1-1; D is ambiguous. The V gene's germline CDR1 is LGHDT and CDR2 YNNKEL (reference sequence). V was shortened by 4 bases and J by 8 bases, with 20 bases between the two germline ends. The CDR3 loop spans 15 amino acids. The CDR3 DNA sequence: TGTGCCAGCAGCCTCTCCAATCAGGTGGCCGCCGAAGCTTTCTTT. It encodes CASSLSNQVAAEAFF.

In this sample, this clonotype turned up many times. This chain connects TRBV24-1 to TRBJ2-5; D might be TRBD1 (5 bases). V was trimmed by 2 bases and J by 11 bases, leaving 8 bases between them. Germline V gives CDR1 KGHDR, CDR2 SFDVKD. The CDR3 consists of 11 residues. Here the CDR3 reads CATSDSRTQYF. The CDR3 DNA is TGTGCCACCAGTGATTCTAGGACACAGTACTTC.

In the case of this clonotype: The limits of the CDR3 on the DNA are not certain, so only TCRdb's listed CDR3 is given. The CDR3 loop reads CASSETSGDYEQYFGPGATEAFF. The chain is built from TRBV7-6 and TRBJ1-1. Germline CDR1 SGHVS, CDR2 FNYEAQ. The CDR3 spans 23 amino acids, including both terminal residues.

This clonotype was recorded only once. The CDR3: CASSSPDRGYNEQFF. The CDR3 coding sequence is TGTGCCAGCAGCTCACCCGACAGGGGCTACAATGAGCAGTTCTTC. This rearrangement joins TRBV13 to TRBJ2-1; 8 nucleotides align to TRBD1. The CDR3 is made up of 15 amino acids. Losses at the gene ends were 4 bases for V and 3 bases for J; bases not matched to a gene: 5. Germline V gives CDR1 PRHDT, CDR2 FYEKMQ (reference sequence).

CDR3 DNA sequence: TGTGCCAGCAATGTCCTAGCGGAGAGCTCCTACGAGCAGTACTTC. Protein sequence: CASNVLAESSYEQYF. This sequence joins TRBV2 and TRBJ2-7, with 7 nucleotides matching TRBD2. Germline lookup yields CDR1 SNHLY and CDR2 FYNNEI. The J segment lost 0 bases and the V segment lost 7 bases, leaving 9 bases of the junction unmatched. The CDR3 has 15 amino acids.

The genes are TRBV2 and TRBJ2-1; the match to TRBD1 covers 10 bases. V trimming: 7 bases; J trimming: 3 bases; junction bases outside the gene matches: 6. CDR3 size: 15 residues. CDR1 SNHLY and CDR2 FYNNEI come from the germline V gene. CDR3 DNA: TGTGCCAGCAAGTCCGGGACAGGGGACTACAATGAGCAGTTCTTC. This sequence encodes CASKSGTGDYNEQFF.

The table lists this clonotype with many counts. The chain recombines TRBV27 with TRBJ1-1; 7 bases agree with TRBD1. CDR1 and CDR2 from the germline V gene are MNHEY and SMNVEV (reference sequence). Trimming took 5 bases from V and 3 from J; bases not matched to a gene: 12. CDR3 size: 16 residues. In nucleotides, the CDR3 is TGTGCCAGCAGTCTCAACGCGACAGGGACAGACACTGAAGCTTTCTTT. Amino acid sequence: CASSLNATGTDTEAFF.

This clonotype showed up many times. The chain recombines TRBV5-1 with TRBJ2-3; 9 nucleotides agree with TRBD2. Germline V lookup: CDR1 SGHRS, CDR2 YFSETQ. The length of the CDR3 is 16 residues. J was trimmed by 2 bases and V by 4 bases; bases with no gene match: 8. The CDR3 sequence is CASSPLAGEITDTQYF. CDR3 nucleotides: TGCGCCAGCAGCCCCTTAGCGGGAGAGATCACAGATACGCAGTATTTT.

V is TRBV5-4 and J is TRBJ2-3; 12 positions match TRBD2. V shed 3 bases, J shed 6 bases, and the junction held 8 bases outside the gene matches. Germline V gene lookup returns CDR1 SGHNT and CDR2 YYREEE (reference sequence). The CDR3 runs to 16 residues. The CDR3 region is CASSWGTSGLEDTQYF. In DNA form, the CDR3 reads TGTGCCAGCAGCTGGGGGACTAGCGGGCTAGAGGATACGCAGTATTTT.

The chain combines TRBV7-9 with TRBJ2-7; D is ambiguous. V was shortened by 5 bases and J by 2 bases, with 10 bases between the two germline ends. Germline V gives CDR1 SEHNR, CDR2 FQNEAQ (reference sequence). The CDR3 spans 13 residues. The CDR3 DNA follows: TGTGCCAGCAGCCTTCGGGCCGCCTACGAGCAGTACTTC. It is translated as CASSLRAAYEQYF.

This rearrangement joins TRBV7-9 to TRBJ1-2, with D tentatively TRBD1 (6 bases). This CDR3 comprises 13 residues. V was shortened by 8 bases and J by 8 bases, with 18 bases between the two germline ends. Germline V CDR1 and CDR2: SEHNR, FQNEAQ (reference sequence). The CDR3 region is CASPLDREGGYTF. CDR3 in DNA: TGTGCCAGCCCCCTGGACAGAGAAGGAGGCTACACCTTC.

J is TRBJ2-1 and V is TRBV9; D is uncertain. Germline V gene data show CDR1 as SGDLS and CDR2 as YYNGEE. V was cut by 4 bases and J by 9 bases, with 11 bases left in between. The CDR3 is 12 residues long. Here the CDR3 DNA reads TGTGCCAGCAGCTCCGACTTGGGTGAGCAGTTCTTC. This gives the protein CASSSDLGEQFF.

This clonotype was seen many times. The chain has TRBV2 and TRBJ2-7; TRBD1 matches at 7 bases. The V gene's germline CDR1 is SNHLY and CDR2 FYNNEI. Germline trimming cut 8 bases from V and 2 bases from J; bases unmatched to any gene: 6. CDR3 length: 13 amino acids. As DNA, the CDR3 is TGTGCCAGCGAGACAGGGTCGGCCTACGAGCAGTACTTC. Translated: CASETGSAYEQYF.

The chain is built from TRBV6-4 and TRBJ2-5; 7 bases map to TRBD1. Germline CDR1 reads MRHNA; CDR2 reads SNTAGT. The CDR3 length is 14 residues. Losses at the gene ends were 6 bases for V and 3 bases for J; bases not matched to a gene: 7. The CDR3: CASSETGTEETQYF. For the CDR3, the DNA is TGTGCCAGCAGCGAAACCGGGACAGAAGAGACCCAGTACTTC.

This clonotype came up many times. V gene TRBV2 combines with J gene TRBJ1-2; no definite D call. The CDR3 covers 13 residues. V was trimmed by 6 bases and J by 4 bases, leaving 12 bases between them. Germline assignment: CDR1 SNHLY and CDR2 FYNNEI. The CDR3 DNA follows: TGTGCCAGCAGGGAGAGGACGGTCTATGGCTACACCTTC. Its protein is CASRERTVYGYTF. Variable domain in full (rest from reference TRBV2 and TRBJ1-2): EPEVTQTPSHQVTQMGQEVILRCVPISNHLYFYWYRQILGQKVEFLVSFYNNEISEKSEIFDDQFSVERPDGSNFTLKIRSTKLEDSAMYFCASRERTVYGYTFGSGTRLTVV.